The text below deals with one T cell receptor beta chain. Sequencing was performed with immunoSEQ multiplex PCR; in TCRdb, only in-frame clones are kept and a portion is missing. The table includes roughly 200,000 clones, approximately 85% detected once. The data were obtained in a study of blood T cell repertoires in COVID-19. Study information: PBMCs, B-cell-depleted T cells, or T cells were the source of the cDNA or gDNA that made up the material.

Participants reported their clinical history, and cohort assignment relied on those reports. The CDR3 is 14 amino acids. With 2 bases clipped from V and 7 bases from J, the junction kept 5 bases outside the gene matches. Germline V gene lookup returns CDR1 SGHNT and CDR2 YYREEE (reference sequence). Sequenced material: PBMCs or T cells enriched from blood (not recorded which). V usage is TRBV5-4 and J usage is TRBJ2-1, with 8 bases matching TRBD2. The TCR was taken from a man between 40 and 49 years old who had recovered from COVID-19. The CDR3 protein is CASSFAGGRNEQFF. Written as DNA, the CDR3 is TGTGCCAGCAGCTTTGCGGGAGGCCGGAATGAGCAGTTCTTC.